This TCR beta chain was retrieved from a study of regulatory T cells in long-lasting Graves disease (dated by TCRdb to about 2021). Concerning the study at large: Persistent Graves' disease was defined as antithyroid drug treatment for over 5 years with persistently positive TSH receptor autoantibodies. Persistent Graves' disease patients were compared with newly diagnosed Graves' disease patients by peripheral blood TCR sequencing and RNA sequencing. A total of 35 or so samples underwent TCR sequencing: roughly 13 from persistent and roughly 20 from newly diagnosed Graves' disease patients. The study was registered as a clinical trial and conducted in China. On average, persistent Graves' disease patients in the clinical cohort had been on antithyroid drugs for approximately ten years.

Libraries were prepared through multiplex PCR. The instrument given in TCRdb is Illumina HiSeq 4000. TCR beta libraries were built with iRepertoire HTBI primers and Arm-PCR amplification of CDR3 regions. Gel purification was performed on PCR products prior to sequencing. As for the authors' bioinformatics: A total of fewer than 80 TRBV and some 15 TRBJ segments were identified across samples and were used for gene usage analysis of CDR3 amino acid clonotypes. COPE and FqMerger were used to merge filtered high-quality paired reads into contigs. BLAST was used to align contigs to IMGT TRBV, TRBD and TRBJ reference genes, and CDR3 was defined according to IMGT. Any clonotype with a frequency above 0.1% was classified as a highly expanded clone. Shannon entropy served as the measure of repertoire diversity, while the Gini coefficient captured V-J evenness. A clonotype was considered public if more than one individual shared it. TCRdb passed the public sequencing reads through fastp at Q25 and MiXCR, retaining productive beta sequences. For every CDR3 protein sequence, its rows merge into one entry that carries the most common genes and DNA. TCRdb, rather than the study authors, made the V and J calls. The table for this sample lists approximately 380,000 distinct CDR3 sequences; about a fifth of them were counted only once. Of the sample, roughly 20% is held by the ten largest clones.

What the authors observed across the whole study: The authors noted that the small sample size was a limitation that may lower accuracy. Sequencing and analysis were limited to the TCR beta chain. Lower TCR Shannon entropy and fewer highly expanded clones were observed in persistent Graves' disease patients than in newly diagnosed patients, which suggested clonal expansion. The study examined only peripheral blood because the primary lesion, thyroid tissue, could not be accessed. Persistent patients shared more public clonotypes among themselves (around 3,000) than newly diagnosed patients did (approximately 970).

In the paper's terms, the time point label means: persistent/refractory GD, antithyroid drugs over 5 years with positive TRAb. For both TCR sequencing and RNA sequencing, RNA was extracted from PBMCs using TRIzol. The diagnosis of Graves' disease followed American Thyroid Association guidelines. Recruitment of patients was carried out at an endocrinology department in Xi'an, China. From each patient, about 9 milliliters of peripheral blood was collected into an EDTA anticoagulant tube. Ficoll Paque Plus density gradient separation was used to isolate PBMCs, and no further T cell sorting was performed. An Agilent 2100 Bioanalyzer and agarose gel were used to assess RNA quality, and a NanoDrop 2000 was used to measure RNA concentration. This clonotype has at least ten counts. Its antigen is currently not known. No base quality information exists; no much larger clone differs at one position. The sequence derives from a female donor with Graves disease. Sequences were derived from peripheral blood mononuclear cells (PBMCs), sampled when the disease was refractory, from a patient treated with antithyroid drugs.

For the CDR3, the sequence is CASSYMLQGYQETQYF. The DNA sequence is as follows: TGTGCCAGCAGTTACATGTTACAGGGGTACCAAGAGACCCAGTACTTC. The rearrangement combines TRBV6-5 with TRBJ2-5; 7 middle bases align to TRBD1. Relative to germline, V is missing 2 bases and J is missing 0 bases, with 6 bases of the junction outside any gene match. Inclusive of the bounding cysteine and phenylalanine, the CDR3 is 16 residues long. Only the CDR3 region is kept as DNA, spanning 48 bases read in frame from base 1. CDR1 and CDR2 are drawn from the germline V gene: MNHEY, SVGAGI.